The 11 T cell receptor beta chains below all came from one sample that was sequenced in a study of identical twins. Each CDR3 protein gets one entry after TCRdb re-called the 5' RACE reads with MiXCR. This table holds about 530,000 distinct CDR3 sequences, roughly 15% found once. These same data were also listed under a study on yellow fever vaccine responses in identical twins.

The sample taken for sequencing was CD4+ T cells sorted from blood. The receptor set was obtained from a young woman in good health.

In this sample, this clonotype turned up a few times. The chain joins TRBV2 to TRBJ2-4, with D possibly matching TRBD1 (5 bases). Germline CDR1 is SNHLY and CDR2 is FYNNEI. V was pared by 0 bases and J by 0 bases, with 15 bases between. CDR3 length equals 18 residues. The CDR3 nucleotides read TGTGCCAGCAGTGAAGCAGCCCGACAGAGACTAGCCAAAAACATTCAGTACTTC. This codes for CASSEAARQRLAKNIQYF.

This chain connects TRBV14 to TRBJ2-1; 11 bases match TRBD2. The V gene's germline CDR1 is SGHDN and CDR2 FVKESK. The ends lost 4 bases at V and 7 bases at J; junction bases unmatched: 12. CDR3 length equals 17 residues. As DNA, the CDR3 is TGTGCCAGCAGCCCTAAGACTAGCGGGAAGGGTGATAATGAGCAGTTCTTC. Amino acid sequence: CASSPKTSGKGDNEQFF.

The gene calls are TRBV7-2 and TRBJ1-2; 8 bases agree with TRBD1. Germline trimming cut 5 bases from V and 6 bases from J; bases unmatched to any gene: 8. The CDR3 is 14 residues long. Germline CDR1 reads SGHTA; CDR2 reads FQGNSA. CDR3 coding DNA: TGTGCCAGCAGCACGGACAGGGAAAAGCATGGCTACACCTTC. It translates to CASSTDREKHGYTF.

Here the CDR3 reads CASSQSAGTGEPLHF. CDR3 nucleotides: TGCGCCAGCAGCCAGTCCGCCGGGACAGGCGAACCCCTCCACTTT. V and J are TRBV4-1 and TRBJ1-6; 8 bases align to TRBD1. Germline CDR1 is MGHRA and CDR2 is YSYEKL. The CDR3 sequence is 15 residues long. With V trimmed by 3 bases and J by 12 bases, 10 bases remained unmatched.

The V gene is TRBV2, the J gene TRBJ1-5; D unclear. The germline V gene has CDR1 SNHLY and CDR2 FYNNEI. The CDR3 is 13 residues long. The germline V and J ends were trimmed by 8 bases and 0 bases, with 8 bases remaining between them. The CDR3: CASSEYSNQPQHF. The DNA of the CDR3 is TGTGCCAGCTCAGAGTATAGCAATCAGCCCCAGCATTTT.

This clonotype was seen only a few times. This sequence joins TRBV5-1 and TRBJ2-1; 14 bases agree with TRBD2. V dropped 0 bases and J dropped 8; count of bases not matched to a gene: 4. The CDR3 length is 16 residues. The germline V gene encodes CDR1 SGHRS and CDR2 YFSETQ. The CDR3 bases are TGCGCCAGCAGCTTGGGGGGACTAGCGGGAGATCATGAGCAGTTCTTC. Amino acid sequence: CASSLGGLAGDHEQFF.

V is TRBV7-8 and J is TRBJ1-6; D perhaps matches TRBD1 (6 bases). This CDR3 comprises 15 residues. V lost 3 bases, J lost 7 bases, and 13 bases lay in between. The germline V gene has CDR1 SGHVS and CDR2 FQNEAQ. CDR3 in amino acids: CASSFPTGLNSPLHF. The CDR3 nucleotides are TGTGCCAGCAGCTTTCCAACAGGGTTGAATTCACCCCTCCACTTT.

This chain connects TRBV9 to TRBJ2-3, with 8 bases lining up with TRBD2. The CDR3 loop spans 17 amino acids. Germline CDR1 reads SGDLS; CDR2 reads YYNGEE. Trimming cost V 4 bases and J 2 bases; bases outside gene matches: 12. As DNA, the CDR3 is TGTGCCAGCAGCCATCTTGTGGCTAGCGGGTTCACAGATACGCAGTATTTT. Protein product: CASSHLVASGFTDTQYF.

The chain carries TRBV20-1 and TRBJ2-1; D gene ambiguous. The germline CDR1 and CDR2 sequences are DFQATT and SNEGSKA (reference sequence). The CDR3 is made up of 12 amino acids. Trimming pared 2 bases from V and 3 bases from J, leaving 5 bases between. Written as DNA, the CDR3 is TGCAGTGCTAGAACTTACTACAATGAGCAGTTCTTC. Its protein is CSARTYYNEQFF.

Ten or more counts support this clonotype. The chain joins TRBV6-1 to TRBJ2-7, with 9 positions matching TRBD1. This CDR3 region has 13 residues. After removal of 8 bases from V and 3 bases from J, the junction contained 5 bases not matched to a gene. Germline CDR1 is MNHNS and CDR2 is SASEGT. Here the CDR3 DNA reads TGTGCCAGCTCGGGACAGGGTAGCTACGAGCAGTACTTC. Amino acid sequence: CASSGQGSYEQYF.

The gene calls are TRBV7-2 and TRBJ1-2; maybe TRBD1 (5 bases). V was trimmed by 3 bases and J by 8 bases, leaving 10 bases between them. Germline CDR1 SGHTA, CDR2 FQGNSA. CDR3 size: 12 residues. CDR3: CASSFDSWGYTF. The CDR3 bases are TGTGCCAGCAGCTTTGACAGCTGGGGCTACACCTTC.